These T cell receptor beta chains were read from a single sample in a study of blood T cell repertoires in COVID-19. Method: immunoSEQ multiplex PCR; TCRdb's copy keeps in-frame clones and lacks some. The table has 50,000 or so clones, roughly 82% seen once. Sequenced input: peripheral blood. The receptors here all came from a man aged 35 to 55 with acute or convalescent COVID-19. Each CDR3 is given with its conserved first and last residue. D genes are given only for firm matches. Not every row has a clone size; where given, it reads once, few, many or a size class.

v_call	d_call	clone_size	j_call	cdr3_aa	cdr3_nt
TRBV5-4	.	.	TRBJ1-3	CASSFNQGVGNTIYF	TGTGCCAGCAGCTTCAATCAGGGCGTCGGAAACACCATATATTTT
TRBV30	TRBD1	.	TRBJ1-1	CAGQTGRSTEAFF	TGTGCCGGCCAGACAGGGCGGAGCACTGAAGCTTTCTTT
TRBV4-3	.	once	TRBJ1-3	CASSLQGSSGNTIYF	TGCGCCAGCAGCCTGCAGGGGAGCTCTGGAAACACCATATATTTT
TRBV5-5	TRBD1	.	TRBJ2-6	CASSEDPGQGNPGANVLTF	TGTGCCAGCAGCGAAGATCCGGGACAGGGGAACCCTGGGGCCAACGTCCTGACTTTC
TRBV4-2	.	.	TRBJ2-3	CASSQEGVTDTQYF	TGTGCCAGCAGCCAAGAAGGGGTCACAGATACGCAGTATTTT
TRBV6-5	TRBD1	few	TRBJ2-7	CASSLLTGTGSYEQYF	TGTGCCAGCAGTTTACTAACCGGGACAGGGTCCTACGAGCAGTACTTC
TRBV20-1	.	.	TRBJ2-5	CSANRGETQYF	TGCAGTGCTAACCGGGGGGAGACCCAGTACTTC
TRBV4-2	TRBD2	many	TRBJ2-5	CASSQERGGQETQYF	TGTGCCAGCAGCCAAGAGCGGGGGGGCCAAGAGACCCAGTACTTC
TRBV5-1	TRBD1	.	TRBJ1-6	CASSFGDSRSPLHF	TGCGCCAGCAGCTTTGGGGACAGCCGATCCCCCCTCCACTTT
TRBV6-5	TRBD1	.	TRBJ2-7	CASSYSPRQGHYEQYF	TGTGCCAGCAGTTACTCGCCCCGACAGGGCCACTACGAGCAGTACTTC
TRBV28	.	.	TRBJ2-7	CASYATTETYEQYF	TGTGCCAGCTACGCTACGACAGAAACTTACGAGCAGTACTTC
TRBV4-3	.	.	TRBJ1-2	CASSQDRTAYGYTF	TGCGCCAGCAGCCAAGACCGGACAGCTTATGGCTACACCTTC
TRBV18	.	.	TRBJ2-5	CASSPKRETQYF	TGTGCCAGCTCACCAAAGCGGGAGACCCAGTACTTC
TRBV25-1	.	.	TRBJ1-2	CASSGYDGTRGYTF	TGTGCCAGCAGTGGTTACGACGGGACAAGAGGCTACACCTTC
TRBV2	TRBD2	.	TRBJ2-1	CASRTSGGNEQFF	TGTGCCAGCAGGACTAGCGGGGGAAATGAGCAGTTCTTC
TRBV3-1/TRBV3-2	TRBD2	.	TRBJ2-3	CASSRRAGGDTQYF	TGTGCCAGCAGCCGCCGGGCGGGAGGAGATACGCAGTATTTT
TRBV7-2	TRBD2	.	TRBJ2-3	CASRLPQRRGGPPDTQYF	TGTGCCAGCAGGCTACCCCAGAGGCGGGGGGGCCCCCCAGATACGCAGTATTTT
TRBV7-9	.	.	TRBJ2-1	CASSLGGTYRINEQFF	TGTGCCAGCAGCCTCGGCGGGACCTATAGGATCAATGAGCAGTTCTTC
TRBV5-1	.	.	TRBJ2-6	CASSLLEASSGANVLTF	TGCGCCAGCAGCTTGTTAGAAGCGAGCTCTGGGGCCAACGTCCTGACTTTC
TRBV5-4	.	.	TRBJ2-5	CASSFLGRGDQETQYF	TGTGCCAGCAGCTTCTTGGGTAGAGGTGATCAAGAGACCCAGTACTTC
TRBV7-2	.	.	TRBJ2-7	CASSFAPGQQGYEQYF	TGTGCCAGCAGCTTTGCACCCGGACAACAGGGCTACGAGCAGTACTTC
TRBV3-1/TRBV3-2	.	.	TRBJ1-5	CASSQALNQPQHF	TGTGCCAGCAGCCAAGCCCTCAATCAGCCCCAGCATTTT
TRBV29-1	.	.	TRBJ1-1	CSLNTGLNTEAFF	TGCAGCCTTAACACAGGTCTTAACACTGAAGCTTTCTTT
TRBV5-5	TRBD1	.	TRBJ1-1	CASSLGGQPVAFF	TGTGCCAGCAGCTTGGGGGGACAGCCGGTAGCTTTCTTT
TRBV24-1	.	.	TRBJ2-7	CATADSSLKGYEQYF	TGTGCCACAGCGGATTCCTCCCTAAAGGGTTACGAGCAGTACTTC